Below, 29 T cell receptor beta chains from the same sample are listed, as sequenced in a study of blood T cell repertoires in COVID-19. The method was immunoSEQ multiplex PCR; TCRdb's version includes in-frame clones alone and lacks a portion of them. The sample yields about 320,000 clones, 89% seen once. The specimen was PBMCs or T cells enriched from blood (not recorded which). All receptors come from a man between 60 and 75 years old who had recovered from COVID-19.

The rearrangement links TRBV7-9 to TRBJ2-1; a weak D match, TRBD2 (5 bases). The CDR3 consists of 13 residues. Trimming pared 5 bases from V and 7 bases from J, leaving 12 bases between. Germline assignment: CDR1 SEHNR and CDR2 FQNEAQ (reference sequence). Here the CDR3 reads CASSPGVTNEQFF. The CDR3 region has the DNA TGTGCCAGCAGCCCCGGGGTAACTAATGAGCAGTTCTTC. Looking up the rest from reference TRBV7-9 and TRBJ2-1 gives the full variable domain: DTGVSQNPRHKITKRGQNVTFRCDPISEHNRLYWYRQTLGQGPEFLTYFQNEAQLEKSRLLSDRFSAERPKGSFSTLEIQRTEQGDSAMYLCASSPGVTNEQFFGPGTRLTVL.

This chain links TRBV6-5 with TRBJ1-2, with D tentatively TRBD1 (6 bases). The CDR3 runs 14 residues. V was pared by 2 bases and J by 2 bases, with 9 bases between. The germline CDR1 and CDR2 sequences are MNHEY and SVGAGI. CDR3 in DNA: TGTGCCAGCAGTTACCCGGACAGCAACTATGGCTACACCTTC. Residues: CASSYPDSNYGYTF.

CDR3 region: CASSQPSGSRNEQFF. The CDR3 nucleotides read TGTGCCAGCAGCCAGCCTAGCGGGAGTCGGAATGAGCAGTTCTTC. The genes are TRBV3-1 (or the pseudogene TRBV3-2) and TRBJ2-1; 10 bases align to TRBD2. The CDR3 runs to 15 residues. Germline-derived CDR1 and CDR2 are LGHDT and YNNKEL (reference sequence). V was pared by 3 bases and J by 7 bases, with 6 bases of the junction left unmatched.

V and J are TRBV30 and TRBJ2-1; D possibly corresponds to TRBD2 (5 bases). The length of the CDR3 is 15 residues. The germline V gene has CDR1 GTSNPN and CDR2 SVGIG (reference sequence). Trimming took off 3 bases at V and 4 bases at J, with 16 bases between the two ends. CDR3 sequence: CAWSAEAVRYNEQFF. Written as DNA, the CDR3 is TGTGCCTGGAGCGCGGAGGCGGTTAGATACAATGAGCAGTTCTTC.

CDR3 protein: CSAQGSSILGTDTQYF. CDR3 DNA: TGCAGCGCCCAGGGAAGCTCTATTTTGGGCACAGATACGCAGTATTTT. The V and J genes are TRBV29-1 and TRBJ2-3; D is possibly TRBD1 (5 bases). The V end was cut by 7 bases, the J end by 1 base, with 21 bases between. CDR3 length: 16 residues. CDR1 and CDR2 (germline): SQVTM, ANQGSEA.

This chain connects TRBV14 to TRBJ1-1; the D is unclear. CDR3 length equals 14 residues. Germline V gene sequence: CDR1 SGHDN, CDR2 FVKESK. The V end was cut by 6 bases, the J end by 4 bases, with 15 bases between. CDR3 coding DNA: TGTGCCAGCAGTCAGTCCCCGGGGAGCACTGAAGCTTTCTTT. Translated: CASSQSPGSTEAFF.

On this clone: This sample includes further DNA sequences coding for the same CDR3. The rearrangement joins TRBV5-1 to TRBJ2-1; TRBD2 matches 8 bases. After removal of 2 bases from V and 0 bases from J, the junction contained 1 base not matched to a gene. From germline, CDR1 is SGHRS and CDR2 YFSETQ. This CDR3 spans 15 amino acids. Written as DNA, the CDR3 is TGCGCCAGCAGCTTCAGCGGGGGCTCCTACAATGAGCAGTTCTTC. As protein: CASSFSGGSYNEQFF.

The V call is TRBV19, the J call TRBJ1-1, with D perhaps matching TRBD1 (5 bases). Trimming cost V 1 base and J 2 bases, with 8 bases left between them. There are 14 residues in the CDR3. Germline V gene data show CDR1 as LNHDA and CDR2 as SQIVND (reference sequence). The CDR3: CASSIAGANTEAFF. DNA of the CDR3: TGTGCCAGTAGTATAGCTGGGGCCAACACTGAAGCTTTCTTT.

This chain uses TRBV24-1 with TRBJ2-2, with TRBD2 identical over 8 bases. The CDR3 sequence is 17 residues long. Germline CDR1 is KGHDR and CDR2 is SFDVKD. V shed 0 bases and J 4 bases; nucleotides not matched to a gene: 6. DNA for the CDR3: TGTGCCACCAGTGATTTGCCGGGAGGGCCGGTCACCGGGGAGCTGTTTTTT. This translates into CATSDLPGGPVTGELFF.

The J gene is TRBJ2-4, the V gene TRBV19; the match to TRBD1 covers 8 bases. CDR1 LNHDA and CDR2 SQIVND come from the germline V gene (reference sequence). The CDR3 is 16 amino acids. J gave up 0 bases and V 7 bases, and 8 bases lay outside the gene matches. Here the CDR3 DNA reads TGTGCCAGTAAGGTTCAGGGGGCGGGAGCCAAAAACATTCAGTACTTC. This sequence encodes CASKVQGAGAKNIQYF.

About this clone itself: Other DNA sequences from this sample encode an identical CDR3 as well. The chain has TRBV6-5 and TRBJ1-2; D remains unclear. Germline assignment: CDR1 MNHEY and CDR2 SVGAGI. The length of the CDR3 is 14 residues. Between the trimmed V and J ends, which lost 0 bases and 2 bases, there was a span of 7 bases. As DNA, the CDR3 is TGTGCCAGCAGTTACTCGACGGGGAACTATGGCTACACCTTC. It encodes CASSYSTGNYGYTF.

V is TRBV5-1 and J is TRBJ2-1, with 10 nucleotides matching TRBD2. The CDR3 covers 17 residues. In germline, CDR1 is SGHRS, CDR2 YFSETQ. The junction had 8 bases not matched to a gene; V was cut back by 0 bases and J by 5 bases. The CDR3 spells CASSLASLAGVNNEQFF. Written as DNA, the CDR3 is TGCGCCAGCAGCTTGGCCTCGCTAGCGGGAGTCAACAATGAGCAGTTCTTC. Full variable domain (outside the CDR3, taken from reference TRBV5-1 and TRBJ2-1): KAGVTQTPRYLIKTRGQQVTLSCSPISGHRSVSWYQQTPGQGLQFLFEYFSETQRNKGNFPGRFSGRQFSNSRSEMNVSTLELGDSALYLCASSLASLAGVNNEQFFGPGTRLTVL.

This rearrangement joins TRBV5-1 to TRBJ2-1, with D perhaps TRBD2 (5 bases). Per the germline V gene, CDR1 is SGHRS and CDR2 is YFSETQ. This CDR3 comprises 18 residues. Trimming cost V 4 bases and J 5 bases, with 25 bases left between them. CDR3 DNA: TGCGCCAGCAGCCCTAGATACAGAACCGGGAACTTAAACAATGAGCAGTTCTTC. Its translation is CASSPRYRTGNLNNEQFF.

The V and J genes are TRBV19 and TRBJ2-7; TRBD1 matches at 7 bases. Germline CDR1 LNHDA, CDR2 SQIVND (reference sequence). The CDR3 runs to 14 residues. Trimming took 6 bases from V and 2 from J; bases not matched to a gene: 7. The CDR3 sequence is CASRWETGPYEQYF. DNA for the CDR3: TGTGCCAGTAGATGGGAGACAGGGCCCTACGAGCAGTACTTC.

This clone was seen a single time. The CDR3 bases are TGTGCCACCAGTGATCTCCCAGGAGGAGAGCAGTACTTC. This translates into CATSDLPGGEQYF. This chain uses TRBV24-1 with TRBJ2-7; tentatively, D is TRBD2 (5 bases). CDR3 length: 13 amino acids. The germline gives CDR1 KGHDR, CDR2 SFDVKD. Trimming took 3 bases from V and 7 from J, leaving 12 bases between them.

The chain's CDR3 is CASSVAGNEQFF. CDR3 coding DNA: TGTGCCAGCAGCGTAGCAGGGAATGAGCAGTTCTTC. The chain links TRBV9 to TRBJ2-1, with D possibly being TRBD1 (5 bases). Germline V gene lookup returns CDR1 SGDLS and CDR2 YYNGEE. This CDR3 comprises 12 residues. The ends were cut back, 0 bases at V and 7 bases at J, with 5 bases in the middle. Combining the CDR3 with reference TRBV9 and TRBJ2-1 gives the whole variable domain DSGVTQTPKHLITATGQRVTLRCSPRSGDLSVYWYQQSLDQGLQFLIQYYNGEERAKGNILERFSAQQFPDLHSELNLSSLELGDSALYFCASSVAGNEQFFGPGTRLTVL.

The chain combines TRBV4-1 with TRBJ2-5; 11 bases agree with TRBD2. In germline, CDR1 is MGHRA, CDR2 YSYEKL. The length of the CDR3 is 17 residues. Losses at the gene ends were 2 bases for V and 2 bases for J; bases not matched to a gene: 7. The CDR3 DNA sequence: TGCGCCAGCAGCCAACCTCCGGGACTAGCGGAACAAGAGACCCAGTACTTC. Amino acid sequence: CASSQPPGLAEQETQYF.

The chain is built from TRBV19 and TRBJ2-7; TRBD1 might be the D (6 bases). Germline CDR1 reads LNHDA; CDR2 reads SQIVND (reference sequence). The CDR3 length is 14 residues. V dropped 5 bases and J dropped 3 bases, with 14 bases sitting between them. The CDR3: CASSHRTVYYEQYF. In DNA form, the CDR3 reads TGTGCCAGTAGTCATCGGACAGTTTACTACGAGCAGTACTTC.

V gene TRBV7-9 combines with J gene TRBJ1-3; the D is unclear. CDR1 is SEHNR, CDR2 FQNEAQ, per germline (reference sequence). Trimming removed 2 bases from V and 0 bases from J, with 8 bases in between. CDR3 size: 15 residues. CDR3 residues: CASSLRRSSGNTIYF. The CDR3 nucleotides read TGTGCCAGCAGCTTACGTCGGAGCTCTGGAAACACCATATATTTT.

This clone was recorded only once. The chain couples TRBV18 to TRBJ2-7; 7 nucleotides line up with TRBD2. Germline V lookup: CDR1 KGHSH, CDR2 LQKENI. The CDR3 has 15 residues. Trimming at V came to 0 bases and at J to 3 bases, leaving 5 bases not matched to a gene. The CDR3, as DNA: TGTGCCAGCTCACCACCTCAGCGGGAAGGCTACGAGCAGTACTTC. Translated: CASSPPQREGYEQYF.

This clone has just one count. This rearrangement joins TRBV24-1 to TRBJ2-1; TRBD2 agrees at 9 bases. The trim removed 1 base at V and 4 bases at J, leaving 1 base unmatched. Germline V lookup: CDR1 KGHDR, CDR2 SFDVKD. The CDR3 spans 15 residues. The CDR3 here is CATSDLAGGYNEQFF. The CDR3 DNA sequence: TGTGCCACCAGTGATTTAGCGGGAGGTTACAATGAGCAGTTCTTC.

The V gene is TRBV18, the J gene TRBJ2-1; weak D call: TRBD1 (5 bases). Germline V CDR1 and CDR2: KGHSH, LQKENI. V gave up 10 bases and J gave up 2 bases, with 12 bases separating them. This CDR3 is 13 amino acids long. CDR3 DNA sequence: TGTGCCAACTTCGAGGACACCTACAATGAGCAGTTCTTC. It yields the protein CANFEDTYNEQFF.

The V call is TRBV15, the J call TRBJ1-1; D is ambiguous. CDR1 LNHNV and CDR2 YYDKDF come from the germline V gene (reference sequence). The CDR3 is 14 residues long. V shed 9 bases and J shed 4 bases, with 18 bases lying between them. This CDR3 is CATKNSGLGTEAFF. DNA for the CDR3: TGTGCCACAAAAAACAGTGGGCTTGGCACTGAAGCTTTCTTT.

The chain combines TRBV27 with TRBJ1-4; 11 nucleotides agree with TRBD1. Germline trimming cut 4 bases from V and 8 bases from J; bases unmatched to any gene: 6. Germline CDR1 is MNHEY and CDR2 is SMNVEV (reference sequence). The CDR3 runs to 15 residues. CDR3: CASSSGTGGFEKLFF. The CDR3, as DNA: TGTGCCAGCAGTTCCGGGACAGGGGGGTTCGAAAAACTGTTTTTT.

This chain connects TRBV18 to TRBJ1-3, with D hard to call. Germline V gene data show CDR1 as KGHSH and CDR2 as LQKENI. The CDR3 spans 16 residues. V shed 8 bases and J shed 4 bases, with 21 bases lying between them. This CDR3 is CASRFQNAQLGNTIYF. CDR3 nucleotides: TGTGCCAGCCGTTTCCAAAATGCACAGCTCGGAAACACCATATATTTT.

The chain is built from TRBV7-3 and TRBJ2-5; TRBD1 is a possible D gene (5 bases). CDR3 size: 14 residues. Germline CDR1 reads SGHTA; CDR2 reads FQGTGA. Trimming removed 4 bases at V and 4 bases at J, with 13 bases between. CDR3 sequence (DNA): TGTGCCAGCAGCTCGACAGCGAGAGGAGAGACCCAGTACTTC. Translated, it gives CASSSTARGETQYF.

V usage is TRBV5-1 and J usage is TRBJ2-2, with D perhaps matching TRBD1 (6 bases). The CDR3 length is 15 residues. The V gene's germline CDR1 is SGHRS and CDR2 YFSETQ. Trimming took 2 bases from V and 4 from J, leaving 12 bases between them. The CDR3 DNA reads TGCGCCAGCAGCTTCCCAGGGGTGGGCACCGGGGAGCTGTTTTTT. Residues: CASSFPGVGTGELFF.

V and J are TRBV27 and TRBJ2-2; 8 nucleotides align to TRBD1. The CDR3 consists of 14 residues. Germline values: CDR1 MNHEY, CDR2 SMNVEV (reference sequence). The V segment lost 1 base and the J segment 13 bases; nucleotides outside the gene matches: 8. CDR3 sequence (DNA): TGTGCCAGCAGTTTATATTCAGGCAGGGGGCCGCTGTTTTTT. This sequence encodes CASSLYSGRGPLFF.

Details on this clone: This same CDR3 is encoded by further DNA sequences in the sample. V gene TRBV30 combines with J gene TRBJ1-5; 7 bases align to TRBD1. J gave up 4 bases and V 1 base, and 1 base lay outside the gene matches. This CDR3 spans 13 amino acids. CDR1 is GTSNPN, CDR2 SVGIG, per germline (reference sequence). The chain's CDR3 is CAWSGQGNQPQHF. CDR3 in DNA: TGTGCCTGGAGTGGACAGGGAAATCAGCCCCAGCATTTT.